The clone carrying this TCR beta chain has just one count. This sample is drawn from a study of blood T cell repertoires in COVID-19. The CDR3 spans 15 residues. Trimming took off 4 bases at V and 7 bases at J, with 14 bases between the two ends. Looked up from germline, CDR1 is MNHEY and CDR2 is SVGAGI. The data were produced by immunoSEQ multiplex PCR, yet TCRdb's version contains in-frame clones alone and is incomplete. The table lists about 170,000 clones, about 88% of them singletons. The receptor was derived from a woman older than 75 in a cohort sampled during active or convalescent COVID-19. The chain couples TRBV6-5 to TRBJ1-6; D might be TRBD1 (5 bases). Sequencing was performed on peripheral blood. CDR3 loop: CASSWGGRTNSPLHF. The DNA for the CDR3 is TGTGCCAGCAGTTGGGGCGGCCGAACAAATTCACCCCTCCACTTT.